This T cell receptor (beta chain) was recovered during a study of naive and memory T cell subsets. Both TRBC1 and TRBC2 were covered by a beta constant-region primer of two equimolar oligonucleotides. Four rounds of PCR amplified the ligated cDNA using nested alpha and beta constant-region primers plus SP2. TCRdb analysed the UMI-ligation and nested PCR reads with MiXCR anew, one entry per CDR3 protein. The top ten hold 2.8% of the sample, which has 85,000 to 130,000 distinct CDR3 sequences, around 13% seen once. Study-level findings and limits: Naive repertoires, especially CD8, held a few larger clonotypes, possibly memory cells re-expressing CD45RA. Over 85% of naive TCR sequences appeared only once, unlike memory subsets.

Four subsets defined by CD45RA and CD27 were sorted after CD3, CD4, CD8 and live/dead staining. Trimming cost V 5 bases and J 0 bases, with 10 bases left between them. Per germline, CDR1 KGHSH and CDR2 LQKENI. The CDR3 length is 14 residues. On this clonotype itself: Its antigen remains unknown.

The genes are TRBV18 and TRBJ1-1; the D gene is possibly TRBD1 (5 bases). This clonotype was obtained from a human donor in good health. The sample taken for sequencing was naive CD8+ T cells from blood. The CDR3 sequence: CASSSTQVNTEAFF. DNA of the CDR3: TGTGCCAGCTCATCGACACAGGTGAACACTGAAGCTTTCTTT.